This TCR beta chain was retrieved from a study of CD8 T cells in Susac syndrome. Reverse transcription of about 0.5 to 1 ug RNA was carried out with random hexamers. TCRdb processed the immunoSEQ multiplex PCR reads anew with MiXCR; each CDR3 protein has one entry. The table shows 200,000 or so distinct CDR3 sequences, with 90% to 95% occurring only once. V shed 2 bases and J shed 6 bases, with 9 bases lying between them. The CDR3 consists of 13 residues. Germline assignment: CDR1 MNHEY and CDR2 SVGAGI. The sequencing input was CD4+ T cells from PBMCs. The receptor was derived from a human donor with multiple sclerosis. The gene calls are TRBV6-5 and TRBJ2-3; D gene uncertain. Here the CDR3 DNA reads TGTGCCAGCAGTTACGCGTACTCTGATACGCAGTATTTT. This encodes CASSYAYSDTQYF.